One sample yielded the 17 T cell receptor beta chains listed below, sequenced in a study of T cell responses to AZD1222 COVID-19 vaccine. TCRdb's copy holds only in-frame clones and misses some; the assay was immunoSEQ multiplex PCR. The sample carries around 70,000 clones, around nine tenths recorded once. The material sequenced was peripheral blood, taken on day 0 of AZD1222 vaccination. The source is an adult in good health.

This clone was observed once. The gene calls are TRBV7-2 and TRBJ1-2; no clear D. CDR3 length: 11 amino acids. V dropped 2 bases and J dropped 4 bases, with 2 bases sitting between them. Germline assignment: CDR1 SGHTA and CDR2 FQGNSA. The CDR3 DNA reads TGTGCCAGCAGCTTAAGCTATGGCTACACCTTC. Translated: CASSLSYGYTF.

There are a few counts of this clone. The chain joins TRBV5-1 to TRBJ1-4, with D possibly being TRBD1 (6 bases). Germline CDR1 is SGHRS and CDR2 is YFSETQ. The CDR3 length is 14 residues. With 0 bases removed from V and 8 bases from J, the gap between germline ends came to 11 bases. The CDR3 here is CASSLGQAWEKLFF. The CDR3 DNA reads as TGCGCCAGCAGCTTGGGACAGGCTTGGGAAAAACTGTTTTTT.

The J gene is TRBJ2-2, the V gene TRBV21-1; TRBD2 is the table's D call and was not checked against the DNA. TRBV21-1 is a known pseudogene. This CDR3 has 16 amino acids. CDR3 loop: CASSIGSGRHTGELFF. The CDR3 bases are TGTGCCAGCAGCATCGGTAGCGGGAGGCACACCGGGGAGCTGTTTTTT.

The chain has TRBV27 and TRBJ2-1; no definite D call. This CDR3 has 13 residues. Germline CDR1 reads MNHEY; CDR2 reads SMNVEV (reference sequence). The V end lost 6 bases, the J end lost 0 bases, and 6 bases lay between the germline ends. The CDR3 spells CASSLDSYNEQFF. DNA of the CDR3: TGTGCCAGCAGCCTAGACTCCTACAATGAGCAGTTCTTC.

This clone turned up a few times. The rearrangement joins TRBV7-9 to TRBJ2-2, with TRBD2 matching over 7 bases. The trim removed 5 bases at V and 1 base at J, leaving 4 bases unmatched. CDR1 is SEHNR, CDR2 FQNEAQ, per germline (reference sequence). The CDR3 spans 15 residues. The CDR3 sequence: CASSRGDWNTGELFF. CDR3 DNA: TGTGCCAGCAGCCGGGGGGACTGGAACACCGGGGAGCTGTTTTTT.

The chain uses TRBV12-3 or TRBV12-4 and TRBJ2-4; no reliable D call. V was pared by 10 bases and J by 4 bases, with 11 bases between. This CDR3 region has 12 residues. CDR3 protein: CATSAGKNIQYF. CDR3 coding DNA: TGTGCCACCTCGGCAGGTAAAAACATTCAGTACTTC.

The chain uses TRBV10-3 and TRBJ1-1; possible D gene TRBD1, 6 bases. Trimming removed 3 bases from V and 3 bases from J, with 14 bases in between. This CDR3 contains 15 residues. The germline V gene has CDR1 ENHRY and CDR2 SYGVKD. The CDR3 sequence: CAISDSGASDTEAFF. The CDR3 DNA follows: TGTGCCATCAGTGACTCGGGGGCGAGCGACACTGAAGCTTTCTTT.

The V gene is TRBV21-1, the J gene TRBJ1-2. TRBV21-1 counts as a pseudogene. This CDR3 contains 11 residues. CDR3: CASSKRLIDTF. CDR3 sequence (DNA): TGTGCCAGCAGCAAGAGGTTAATAGACACCTTC.

Of note for this clone: Other DNA sequences in this sample translate to the same CDR3. V gene TRBV7-9 combines with J gene TRBJ1-5, with TRBD1 as a possible D gene (5 bases). Germline V gene sequence: CDR1 SEHNR, CDR2 FQNEAQ (reference sequence). V lost 6 bases and J 3 bases, leaving 9 bases between the germline ends. This CDR3 region has 13 residues. As DNA, the CDR3 is TGTGCCAGCAGTCGGGACTCCAATCAGCCCCAGCATTTT. It translates to CASSRDSNQPQHF.

The chain uses TRBV9 and TRBJ2-7, with TRBD1 matching 9 bases. The germline CDR1 and CDR2 sequences are SGDLS and YYNGEE. The length of the CDR3 is 14 residues. The junction had 1 base not matched to a gene; V was cut back by 0 bases and J by 3 bases. CDR3 sequence reads: CASSVEGQGYEQYF. CDR3 DNA: TGTGCCAGCAGCGTAGAGGGACAGGGCTACGAGCAGTACTTC.

This clone occurred a few times. The CDR3 DNA reads TGTGCCAGCAGCTCCCATGGACAGGGAGTGACTGAAGCTTTCTTT. Its protein is CASSSHGQGVTEAFF. The rearrangement links TRBV7-9 to TRBJ1-1; TRBD1 agrees at 8 bases. The CDR3 loop spans 15 amino acids. Germline V CDR1 and CDR2: SEHNR, FQNEAQ (reference sequence). The V and J ends lost 4 bases and 5 bases, in that order; junction bases with no gene match: 9.

The chain recombines TRBV7-2 with TRBJ2-7, with a tentative D call TRBD2 (6 bases). Trimming removed 5 bases from V and 2 bases from J, with 19 bases in between. Germline CDR1 is SGHTA and CDR2 is FQGNSA. The CDR3 has 16 residues. The CDR3 reads CASSERGAGGTYEQYF. Here the CDR3 DNA reads TGTGCCAGCAGCGAGAGGGGAGCGGGCGGGACCTACGAGCAGTACTTC.

The CDR3 reads CASTLVAGNTGELFF. CDR3 DNA: TGTGCCAGCACCCTGGTAGCGGGAAACACCGGGGAGCTGTTTTTT. J is TRBJ2-2 and V is TRBV7-2; 8 positions match TRBD2. Germline CDR1 and CDR2: SGHTA and FQGNSA. The CDR3 is made up of 15 amino acids. J was trimmed by 2 bases and V by 7 bases; bases with no gene match: 6.

V usage is TRBV2 and J usage is TRBJ1-6; D gene ambiguous. The CDR3 runs to 13 residues. Trimming cost V 3 bases and J 10 bases, with 10 bases left between them. Germline V gene data show CDR1 as SNHLY and CDR2 as FYNNEI. The CDR3 nucleotides read TGTGCCAGCAGTGACCGGGGTCAGTCACCCCTCCACTTT. Residues: CASSDRGQSPLHF.

The CDR3 DNA is TGTGCCAGCAGCTTACAAGACGGACAGGGGAGTTCGGAGACCCAGTACTTC. It yields the protein CASSLQDGQGSSETQYF. This rearrangement joins TRBV7-9 to TRBJ2-5; 9 nucleotides match TRBD1. This CDR3 comprises 17 residues. In germline, CDR1 is SEHNR, CDR2 FQNEAQ (reference sequence). V shed 2 bases, J shed 5 bases, and the junction held 12 bases outside the gene matches.

The chain uses TRBV7-2 and TRBJ2-1, with a tentative D call TRBD1 (5 bases). CDR3 length equals 12 residues. Trimming stripped 5 bases from V and 8 bases from J, with 10 bases between. CDR1 SGHTA and CDR2 FQGNSA come from the germline V gene. The CDR3 DNA reads as TGTGCCAGCAGCCAAAGGGGCTATGAGCAGTTCTTC. Translating gives CASSQRGYEQFF.

The sample holds one count of this clone. The CDR3 is CASSPSIVEEQYF. Here the CDR3 DNA reads TGTGCCAGCTCACCAAGTATTGTGGAAGAGCAGTACTTC. V is TRBV18 and J is TRBJ2-7; D unclear. Germline V gene lookup returns CDR1 KGHSH and CDR2 LQKENI. The CDR3 totals 13 residues. V dropped 2 bases and J dropped 7 bases, with 12 bases sitting between them. The complete variable domain, with remaining parts taken from reference TRBV18 and TRBJ2-7, reads NAGVMQNPRHLVRRRGQEARLRCSPMKGHSHVYWYRQLPEEGLKFMVYLQKENIIDESGMPKERFSAEFPKEGPSILRIQQVVRGDSAAYFCASSPSIVEEQYFGPGTRLTVT.